This entry concerns a single T cell receptor beta chain. Antigen specificity is unknown. The CDR3 covers 14 residues. CDR1 and CDR2 from the germline V gene are DFQATT and SNEGSKA (reference sequence). Trimming took 6 bases from V and 3 from J; bases not matched to a gene: 7. The sample is drawn from a study of T-cell reconstitution after alpha-beta-depleted transplantation in children. General observations from the study: T cells produced anew were the main source of T-cell counts and diversity one year after transplant. Reportedly, alpha-beta T cells present about two months post-transplant originated from several hundred expanded clones of graft origin. Some patients owed their high day-60 TCRbeta diversity to surviving recipient T cells and thymic progenitors.

Researchers prepared the TCRbeta library using unique molecular identifiers, the study reports. Via MiXCR, TCRdb re-called the PCR reads, giving one row per CDR3 protein. There are 250,000 to 350,000 distinct CDR3 sequences in the sample; 20% to 30% occur only once, and over 9.5% lies in the top ten. J is TRBJ2-7 and V is TRBV20-1, with 11 positions matching TRBD2. The sequencing here drew on PBMCs, mostly from graft donor cells, taken 180 days after TCRalphabeta/CD19-depleted stem cell transplant. This receptor was obtained from a male patient between 10 and 17 years old who had a stem cell transplant for acute lymphoblastic leukemia, so the T cells may come from the graft donor. The CDR3 nucleotides read TGCAGTGCAGGGGAGACTAGCGGGGACTACGAGCAGTACTTC. The encoded protein is CSAGETSGDYEQYF.